Given below is one T cell receptor (beta chain) in context. The antigen is undetermined. This sample is drawn from a study of long-term antiretroviral therapy in people with HIV. As for the study in general: Initial samples were collected about a decade before the 2015 immediate-ART recommendation.

The CDR3 is 15 residues long. V lost 6 bases, J lost 4 bases, and 12 bases stayed unmatched. Germline values: CDR1 SNHLY, CDR2 FYNNEI. Sequencing used immunoSEQ v3.0 at survey level. Sequencing was performed with immunoSEQ multiplex PCR; in TCRdb, only in-frame clones are kept and a portion is missing. This table holds some 45,000 clones, around nine tenths found once. Overall study findings and caveats: Clones expanded before ART dominated the repertoire at all time points. HIV repertoire CDR3 lengths ranged less widely than those of controls.

This chain links TRBV2 with TRBJ2-7; TRBD2 matches at 7 bases. The source is a woman aged 50 to 60 with HIV. The sample here was unsorted PBMCs, taken 0.1 years before starting antiretroviral therapy. This CDR3 reads CASRASGALKYEQYF. The CDR3 region has the DNA TGTGCCAGCAGGGCCAGCGGGGCACTCAAGTACGAGCAGTACTTC.